One T cell receptor beta chain is described in this entry. Its antigen remains unknown. This sample was taken from a study of cytomegalovirus exposure and HLA in healthy donors. The study, taken as a whole, reports: Reports indicated that the classifier achieved high specificity and sensitivity in diagnosing cytomegalovirus status. According to a subsequent analysis, TCR clusters identified in the first cohort showed a tendency to co-occur across the roughly 120 validation repertoires. Cytomegalovirus-associated status was assigned to roughly 160 TCR beta chains.

Germline values: CDR1 SGDLS, CDR2 YYNGEE. The CDR3 loop spans 17 amino acids. J gave up 2 bases and V 0 bases, and 8 bases lay outside the gene matches. Profiling relied on immunoSEQ multiplex PCR, and the TCRdb table lists in-frame clones only, not all of them. The data show roughly 43,000 clones, with about 94% seen just once and less than 6.5% held by the top ten. Sequencing was carried out using PBMCs. V gene TRBV9 combines with J gene TRBJ2-7, with TRBD2 identical over 10 bases. The receptor comes from a man aged 18 to 29 in good health and CMV-seronegative. CDR3 residues: CASSVGGSGGPTYEQYF. In DNA form, the CDR3 reads TGTGCCAGCAGCGTAGGAGGTAGCGGGGGGCCAACCTACGAGCAGTACTTC.